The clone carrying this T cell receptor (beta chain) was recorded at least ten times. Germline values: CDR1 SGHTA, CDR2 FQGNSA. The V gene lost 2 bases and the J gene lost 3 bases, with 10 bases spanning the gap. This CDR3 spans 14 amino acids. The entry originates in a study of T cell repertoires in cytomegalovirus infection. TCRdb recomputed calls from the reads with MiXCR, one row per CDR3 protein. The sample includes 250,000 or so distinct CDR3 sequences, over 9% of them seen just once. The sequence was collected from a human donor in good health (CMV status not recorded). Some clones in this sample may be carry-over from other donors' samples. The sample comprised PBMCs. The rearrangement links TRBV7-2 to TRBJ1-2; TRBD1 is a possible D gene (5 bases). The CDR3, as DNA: TGTGCCAGCAGCTTAACCAGGGACGACTATGGCTACACCTTC. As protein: CASSLTRDDYGYTF.